The rows below give T cell receptor beta chains drawn from one sample of a study of CD8+ T cells in alopecia areata. Generated by immunoSEQ multiplex PCR, the TCRdb table keeps only in-frame clones and is missing some. The sample lists 150,000 to 200,000 clones, 50% to 60% occurring once. The sequencing sample was made of CD4+ T cells sorted from blood. The receptors here all came from a human donor in good health. The CDR3 runs from the conserved cysteine through the conserved F or W. A D gene is named only where the DNA matches it firmly. Where a row states a size, it is once, few, many or the class of an expanded clone; other rows omit it.

cdr3_nt: TGTGCCAGCAGCCTGACGGTGGGACACGAGCAGTACTTC
cdr3_aa: CASSLTVGHEQYF
v_call: TRBV28
j_call: TRBJ2-7
cdr3_length: 13
clone_size: -
d_call: -

cdr3_nt: TGTGCCAGCAGCTTCAGCGCGGGACGTGCCGAGACCCAGTACTTC
cdr3_aa: CASSFSAGRAETQYF
v_call: TRBV7-2
j_call: TRBJ2-5
cdr3_length: 15
clone_size: few
d_call: -

cdr3_nt: TGTGCCAGCAGAAGGGGATGGACCTACGAGCAGTACTTC
cdr3_aa: CASRRGWTYEQYF
v_call: TRBV6-6
j_call: TRBJ2-7
cdr3_length: 13
clone_size: -
d_call: -

cdr3_nt: TGTGCCTGGAACAGGGGGCCAAATCAGCCCCAGCATTTT
cdr3_aa: CAWNRGPNQPQHF
v_call: TRBV30
j_call: TRBJ1-5
cdr3_length: 13
clone_size: -
d_call: TRBD1

cdr3_nt: TGCGCCAGCATCCGGGACGCCTGGCAAAATGAGCAGTTCTTC
cdr3_aa: CASIRDAWQNEQFF
v_call: TRBV5-1
j_call: TRBJ2-1
cdr3_length: 14
clone_size: -
d_call: -

cdr3_nt: TGCAGCACCGCGACTAGCGGGACCCGAGAGACCCAGTACTTC
cdr3_aa: CSTATSGTRETQYF
v_call: TRBV29-1
j_call: TRBJ2-5
cdr3_length: 14
clone_size: few
d_call: TRBD2

cdr3_nt: TGCGCCAGCAGCCTCACTAGCGGGAGTAGGAACGAGCAGTACTTC
cdr3_aa: CASSLTSGSRNEQYF
v_call: TRBV5-1
j_call: TRBJ2-7
cdr3_length: 15
clone_size: few
d_call: TRBD2

cdr3_nt: TGTGCCAGCAGCCAGGCGGGAGGATTGGATACGCAGTATTTT
cdr3_aa: CASSQAGGLDTQYF
v_call: TRBV9
j_call: TRBJ2-3
cdr3_length: 14
clone_size: -
d_call: TRBD2

cdr3_nt: TGCGCCAGCAGCTTGGGCCGGGCAGGGTCCTACGAGCAGTACTTC
cdr3_aa: CASSLGRAGSYEQYF
v_call: TRBV5-1
j_call: TRBJ2-7
cdr3_length: 15
clone_size: few
d_call: -

cdr3_nt: TGTGCCAGTGGAGACTTCTCTGGGGCCAACGTCCTGACTTTC
cdr3_aa: CASGDFSGANVLTF
v_call: TRBV10-3
j_call: TRBJ2-6
cdr3_length: 14
clone_size: many
d_call: -

cdr3_nt: TGCAGCGTTGAAGAAAGTCCGACAGAGGGAGCTTTCTTT
cdr3_aa: CSVEESPTEGAFF
v_call: TRBV29-1
j_call: TRBJ1-1
cdr3_length: 13
clone_size: few
d_call: -

cdr3_nt: TGTGCCAGCAGCCCAGCACAGGCTGGGGCCAACGTCCTGACTTTC
cdr3_aa: CASSPAQAGANVLTF
v_call: TRBV6-5
j_call: TRBJ2-6
cdr3_length: 15
clone_size: -
d_call: -

cdr3_nt: TGTGCCAGCAGCTTGTTCGGGGCAGGGGGAAAGACTGAAGCTTTCTTT
cdr3_aa: CASSLFGAGGKTEAFF
v_call: TRBV5-6
j_call: TRBJ1-1
cdr3_length: 16
clone_size: -
d_call: TRBD1

cdr3_nt: TGCGCCAGCAGCCCAACTACCCTCGGTGAGCAGTTCTTC
cdr3_aa: CASSPTTLGEQFF
v_call: TRBV5-1
j_call: TRBJ2-1
cdr3_length: 13
clone_size: few
d_call: -

cdr3_nt: TGTGCCAGCAGCATTAGCGAGAGGACCCAGTACTTC
cdr3_aa: CASSISERTQYF
v_call: TRBV11-2
j_call: TRBJ2-5
cdr3_length: 12
clone_size: -
d_call: -

cdr3_nt: TGTGCCAGCAGCTTGGGGCCAGGGGCCTACGAGCAGTACTTC
cdr3_aa: CASSLGPGAYEQYF
v_call: TRBV5-4
j_call: TRBJ2-7
cdr3_length: 14
clone_size: -
d_call: -